The 17 T cell receptor beta chains below come from one sample, sequenced in a study of OX40 agonist ivuxolimab in advanced cancers. TCRdb keeps only in-frame clones here, not all; method: immunoSEQ multiplex PCR. This sample has more than 55,000 clones, with 87% found just once. The sample consisted of CD4+ or CD8+ T cells sorted from blood, taken in a trial of the OX40 agonist ivuxolimab. These receptors originate from an adult with an advanced solid tumor such as melanoma, head and neck, liver or kidney cancer.

V gene TRBV7-6 combines with J gene TRBJ1-6, with 7 positions matching TRBD1. J was trimmed by 10 bases and V by 5 bases; bases with no gene match: 8. Germline loops: CDR1 SGHVS, CDR2 FNYEAQ. CDR3 size: 14 residues. The CDR3 DNA reads TGTGCCAGCAGCCGCGGGACAGTAGAATCACCCCTCCACTTT. Translating it yields CASSRGTVESPLHF.

The CDR3: CSVARTGGSNEQFF. In nucleotides, the CDR3 is TGCAGCGTAGCCCGGACAGGGGGATCGAATGAGCAGTTCTTC. This chain uses TRBV29-1 with TRBJ2-1, with 10 bases fitting TRBD1. V lost 6 bases, J lost 7 bases, and 9 bases stayed unmatched. The CDR3 extends over 14 amino acids. Per the germline V gene, CDR1 is SQVTM and CDR2 is ANQGSEA.

This clone showed up just once. The chain joins TRBV2 to TRBJ2-3; 9 bases fit TRBD1. Per germline, CDR1 SNHLY and CDR2 FYNNEI. This CDR3 is 17 amino acids long. The ends lost 4 bases at V and 4 bases at J; junction bases unmatched: 12. For the CDR3, the DNA is TGTGCCAGCAGTGCCAACAGAGACAGGGGGTCAGCAGATACGCAGTATTTT. It encodes CASSANRDRGSADTQYF.

The chain employs TRBV7-3 and TRBJ2-2, with 13 bases lining up with TRBD2. Germline assignment: CDR1 SGHTA and CDR2 FQGTGA. This CDR3 spans 15 amino acids. V lost 5 bases, J lost 5 bases, and 2 bases stayed unmatched. The DNA for the CDR3 is TGTGCCAGCAGCCGGGGACTAGCGGGAACCGGGGAGCTGTTTTTT. Translation: CASSRGLAGTGELFF.

The chain carries TRBV5-8 and TRBJ2-2, with D unclear. The germline V gene has CDR1 SGHTS and CDR2 YDEGEE. This CDR3 is 17 amino acids long. Trimming removed 4 bases at V and 5 bases at J, with 21 bases between. CDR3 DNA sequence: TGTGCCAGCAGCGACCAACAGTCCTGGCTAGGTACCGGGGAGCTGTTTTTT. It encodes CASSDQQSWLGTGELFF.

The gene calls are TRBV10-2 and TRBJ2-1, with TRBD1 matching over 9 bases. V trimming: 6 bases; J trimming: 8 bases; junction bases outside the gene matches: 8. The CDR3 has 14 residues. The germline CDR1 and CDR2 sequences are WSHSY and SAAADI. The CDR3 is CASSIQGAGDEQFF. The CDR3 DNA reads as TGCGCCAGCAGCATACAGGGGGCTGGTGATGAGCAGTTCTTC.

V gene TRBV9 combines with J gene TRBJ1-6; tentatively, D is TRBD1 (5 bases). The CDR3 totals 13 residues. Germline CDR1 is SGDLS and CDR2 is YYNGEE. Trimming took off 3 bases at V and 8 bases at J, with 9 bases between the two ends. CDR3 DNA: TGTGCCAGCAGCGCGGGGGGTTATTCACCCCTCCACTTT. It is translated as CASSAGGYSPLHF.

This clone appeared a few times. The CDR3 coding sequence is TGTGCCAGCAGCGAGAGGGACCAGACGGTTGAAAAACTGTTTTTT. Translation gives CASSERDQTVEKLFF. The rearrangement links TRBV7-6 to TRBJ1-4; D perhaps matches TRBD1 (5 bases). Looked up from germline, CDR1 is SGHVS and CDR2 is FNYEAQ. The CDR3 length is 15 residues. The V end was cut by 5 bases, the J end by 7 bases, with 17 bases between.

This rearrangement joins TRBV6-6 to TRBJ2-7, with 10 bases aligning to TRBD1. Germline V lookup: CDR1 MNHNY, CDR2 SVGAGI (reference sequence). The CDR3 runs 13 residues. V dropped 6 bases and J dropped 2; count of bases not matched to a gene: 1. This chain's CDR3 is CASRGTGAYEQYF. The CDR3 region has the DNA TGTGCCAGCAGAGGGACAGGGGCCTACGAGCAGTACTTC.

This clone has only a few counts. V gene TRBV27 combines with J gene TRBJ2-1; 8 bases fit TRBD1. Per the germline V gene, CDR1 is MNHEY and CDR2 is SMNVEV (reference sequence). There are 15 residues in the CDR3. V trimming: 4 bases; J trimming: 6 bases; junction bases outside the gene matches: 8. CDR3 DNA: TGTGCCAGCAGTTCGGGACAGGCCGGGGCCAATGAGCAGTTCTTC. This encodes CASSSGQAGANEQFF.

This clone was seen only once. The gene calls are TRBV10-3 and TRBJ2-7, with D hard to call. Deletions cut 8 bases from V and 2 bases from J, with 7 bases between. CDR1 is ENHRY and CDR2 is SYGVKD in the germline V gene. This CDR3 has 11 residues. DNA of the CDR3: TGTGCCATCGCTTTGACCTACGAGCAGTACTTC. It translates to CAIALTYEQYF.

The rearrangement joins TRBV6-1 to TRBJ2-2; D is perhaps TRBD1 (6 bases). V was pared by 7 bases and J by 7 bases, with 16 bases between. This CDR3 has 14 residues. Germline V CDR1 and CDR2: MNHNS, SASEGT. CDR3 sequence (DNA): TGTGCCAGCACGTCGATGCAGGGGAGCGGGGAGCTGTTTTTT. Protein sequence: CASTSMQGSGELFF.

The chain carries TRBV28 and TRBJ1-1; the D is unclear. The V end lost 6 bases, the J end lost 7 bases, and 12 bases lay between the germline ends. The CDR3 runs 12 residues. Germline V lookup: CDR1 MDHEN, CDR2 SYDVKM. This chain's CDR3 is CASRALGFEAFF. In nucleotides, the CDR3 is TGTGCCAGCAGGGCGTTAGGGTTTGAAGCTTTCTTT.

The gene calls are TRBV10-2 and TRBJ2-7, with a weak D call TRBD1 (6 bases). From germline, CDR1 is WSHSY and CDR2 SAAADI. There are 14 residues in the CDR3. V was cut by 7 bases and J by 2 bases, with 15 bases left in between. The CDR3 sequence: CASTEGPGAYEQYF. The CDR3, as DNA: TGCGCCAGCACCGAAGGTCCAGGGGCCTACGAGCAGTACTTC.

The rearrangement joins TRBV5-1 to TRBJ2-7; 7 bases agree with TRBD2. CDR1 and CDR2 (germline): SGHRS, YFSETQ. This CDR3 comprises 14 residues. With 1 base clipped from V and 0 bases from J, the junction kept 1 base outside the gene matches. The DNA of the CDR3 is TGCGCCAGCAGCTTGACTAGCGCCTCCTACGAGCAGTACTTC. Its protein product is CASSLTSASYEQYF.

The rearrangement joins TRBV9 to TRBJ2-1; perhaps TRBD1 as D (6 bases). Trimming removed 0 bases from V and 8 bases from J, with 18 bases in between. Germline-derived CDR1 and CDR2 are SGDLS and YYNGEE. The CDR3 has 16 amino acids. Here the CDR3 reads CASSVGGTYLSDEQFF. The CDR3 DNA reads TGTGCCAGCAGCGTAGGTGGGACATACCTCTCCGATGAGCAGTTCTTC.

The chain couples TRBV28 to TRBJ1-1; D is unresolved. The CDR3 is made up of 12 amino acids. Germline V gene sequence: CDR1 MDHEN, CDR2 SYDVKM. Trimming cost V 6 bases and J 4 bases, with 9 bases left between them. Written as DNA, the CDR3 is TGTGCCAGCAGGATAGACACCACTGAAGCTTTCTTT. Its translation: CASRIDTTEAFF. The whole variable domain, remainder taken from reference TRBV28 and TRBJ1-1, is DVKVTQSSRYLVKRTGEKVFLECVQDMDHENMFWYRQDPGLGLRLIYFSYDVKMKEKGDIPEGYSVSREKKERFSLILESASTNQTSMYLCASRIDTTEAFFGQGTRLTVV.